This T cell receptor beta chain was sequenced for a study of T cell changes during pregnancy in multiple sclerosis. The CDR3 extends over 15 amino acids. The V gene end was trimmed by 5 bases and the J gene end by 4 bases; junction bases not matched to a gene: 10. Per the germline V gene, CDR1 is SGHAT and CDR2 is FQNNGV. Generated by immunoSEQ multiplex PCR, the TCRdb table keeps only in-frame clones and is missing some. The repertoire consists of around 80,000 clones, with about 95% occurring once and the leading ten covering approximately 1%. This clone appeared once. The clonotype originates from a female donor with multiple sclerosis, enrolled in a pregnancy study. The source was peripheral blood, collected in the second trimester of pregnancy. The chain couples TRBV11-2 to TRBJ2-5; 7 positions agree with TRBD1. The CDR3 sequence is CASSVGRRTGETQYF. CDR3 sequence (DNA): TGTGCCAGCAGCGTCGGTAGAAGGACAGGAGAGACCCAGTACTTC.